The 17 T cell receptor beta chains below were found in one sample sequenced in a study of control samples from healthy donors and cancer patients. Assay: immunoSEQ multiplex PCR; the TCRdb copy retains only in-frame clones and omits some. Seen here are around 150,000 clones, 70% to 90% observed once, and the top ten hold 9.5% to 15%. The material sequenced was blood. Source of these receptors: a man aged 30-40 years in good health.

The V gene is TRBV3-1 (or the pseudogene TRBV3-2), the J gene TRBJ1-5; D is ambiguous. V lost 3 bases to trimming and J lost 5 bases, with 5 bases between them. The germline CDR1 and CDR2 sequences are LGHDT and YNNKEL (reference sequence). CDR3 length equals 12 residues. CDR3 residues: CASSHQDQPQHF. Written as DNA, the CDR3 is TGTGCCAGCAGCCACCAGGATCAGCCCCAGCATTTT.

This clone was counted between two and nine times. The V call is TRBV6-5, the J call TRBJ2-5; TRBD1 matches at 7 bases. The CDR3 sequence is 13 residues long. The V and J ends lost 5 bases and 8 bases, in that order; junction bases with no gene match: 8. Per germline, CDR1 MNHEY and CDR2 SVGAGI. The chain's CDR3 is CASSLQGQITQYF. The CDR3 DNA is TGTGCCAGCAGTCTACAGGGGCAAATAACCCAGTACTTC.

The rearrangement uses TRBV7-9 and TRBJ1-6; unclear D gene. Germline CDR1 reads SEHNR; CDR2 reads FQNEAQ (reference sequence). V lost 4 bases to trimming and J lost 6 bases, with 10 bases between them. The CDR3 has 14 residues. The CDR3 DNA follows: TGTGCCAGCAGCTCCGAAGGATTTAATTCACCCCTCCACTTT. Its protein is CASSSEGFNSPLHF.

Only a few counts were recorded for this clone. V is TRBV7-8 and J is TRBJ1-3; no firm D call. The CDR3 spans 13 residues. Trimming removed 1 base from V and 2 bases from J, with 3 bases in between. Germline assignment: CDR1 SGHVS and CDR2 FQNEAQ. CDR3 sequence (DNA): TGTGCCAGCAGCTTAGGCGCTGGAAACACCATATATTTT. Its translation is CASSLGAGNTIYF. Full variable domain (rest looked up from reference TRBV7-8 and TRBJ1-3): GAGVSQSPRYKVAKRGQDVALRCDPISGHVSLFWYQQALGQGPEFLTYFQNEAQLDKSGLPSDRFFAERPEGSVSTLKIQRTQQEDSAVYLCASSLGAGNTIYFGEGSWLTVV.

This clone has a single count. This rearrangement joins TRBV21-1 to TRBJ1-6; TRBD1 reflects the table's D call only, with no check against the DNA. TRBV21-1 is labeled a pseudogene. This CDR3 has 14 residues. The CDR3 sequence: CAIKTAFYNSPLHF. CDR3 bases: TGTGCCATCAAGACAGCTTTCTATAATTCACCCCTCCACTTT.

The chain's CDR3 is CASSLAVARTEAFF. The CDR3 nucleotides read TGTGCCAGCAGCTTAGCTGTGGCCAGAACTGAAGCTTTCTTT. The J gene is TRBJ1-1, the V gene TRBV7-2; D gene unclear. The CDR3 totals 14 residues. With 0 bases removed from V and 5 bases from J, the gap between germline ends came to 10 bases. The germline V gene encodes CDR1 SGHTA and CDR2 FQGNSA.

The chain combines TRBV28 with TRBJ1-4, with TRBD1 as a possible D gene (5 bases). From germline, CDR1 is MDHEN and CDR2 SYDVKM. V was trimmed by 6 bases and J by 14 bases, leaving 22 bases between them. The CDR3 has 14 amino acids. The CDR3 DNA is TGTGCCAGCAGCAACAACAGGCCTCGGCTTGGGCTGTTTTTT. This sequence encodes CASSNNRPRLGLFF.

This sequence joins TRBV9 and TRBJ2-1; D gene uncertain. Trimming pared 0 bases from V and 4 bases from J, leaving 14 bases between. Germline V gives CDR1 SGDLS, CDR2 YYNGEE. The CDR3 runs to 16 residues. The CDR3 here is CASSVGLELEYNEQFF. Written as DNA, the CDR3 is TGTGCCAGCAGCGTAGGTCTGGAGCTGGAGTACAATGAGCAGTTCTTC. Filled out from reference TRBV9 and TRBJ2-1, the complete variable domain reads DSGVTQTPKHLITATGQRVTLRCSPRSGDLSVYWYQQSLDQGLQFLIQYYNGEERAKGNILERFSAQQFPDLHSELNLSSLELGDSALYFCASSVGLELEYNEQFFGPGTRLTVL.

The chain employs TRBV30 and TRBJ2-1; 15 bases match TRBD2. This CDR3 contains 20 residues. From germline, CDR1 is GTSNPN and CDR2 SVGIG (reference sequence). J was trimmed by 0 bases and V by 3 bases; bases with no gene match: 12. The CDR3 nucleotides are TGTGCCTGGAGCCATCCCGGACTAGCGGGAGGGTTGGGCTCCTACAATGAGCAGTTCTTC. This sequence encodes CAWSHPGLAGGLGSYNEQFF.

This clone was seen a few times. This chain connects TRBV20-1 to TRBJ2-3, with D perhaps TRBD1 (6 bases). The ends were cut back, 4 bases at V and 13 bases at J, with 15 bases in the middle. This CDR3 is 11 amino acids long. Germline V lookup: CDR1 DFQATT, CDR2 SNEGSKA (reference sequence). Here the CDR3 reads CSATQGPLEYF. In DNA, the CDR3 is TGCAGTGCTACACAGGGCCCTCTGGAGTATTTT.

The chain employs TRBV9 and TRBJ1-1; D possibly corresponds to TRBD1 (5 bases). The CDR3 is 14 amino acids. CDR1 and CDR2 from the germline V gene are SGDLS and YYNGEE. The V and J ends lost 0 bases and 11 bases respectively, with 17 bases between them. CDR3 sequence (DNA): TGTGCCAGCAGCGTAGATCAACAGGTTAGTGCTGCTTTCTTT. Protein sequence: CASSVDQQVSAAFF.

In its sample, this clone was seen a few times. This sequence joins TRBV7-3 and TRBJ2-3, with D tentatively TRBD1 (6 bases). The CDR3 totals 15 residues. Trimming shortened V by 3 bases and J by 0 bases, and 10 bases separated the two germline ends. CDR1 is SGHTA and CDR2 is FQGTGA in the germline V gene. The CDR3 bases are TGTGCCAGCAGCTTCAACAGGGAAAGCACAGATACGCAGTATTTT. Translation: CASSFNRESTDTQYF.

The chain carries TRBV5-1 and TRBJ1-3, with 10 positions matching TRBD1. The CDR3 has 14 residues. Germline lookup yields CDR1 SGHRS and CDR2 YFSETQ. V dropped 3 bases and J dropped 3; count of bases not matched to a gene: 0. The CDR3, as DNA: TGCGCCAGCAGCTGGGACAGGGGTGGAAACACCATATATTTT. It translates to CASSWDRGGNTIYF.

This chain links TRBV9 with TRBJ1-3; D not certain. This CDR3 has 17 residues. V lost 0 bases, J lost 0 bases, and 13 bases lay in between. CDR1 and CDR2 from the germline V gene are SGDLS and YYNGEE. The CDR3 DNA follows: TGTGCCAGCAGCGTAGCTCTCGGAGATCCCTCTGGAAACACCATATATTTT. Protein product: CASSVALGDPSGNTIYF.

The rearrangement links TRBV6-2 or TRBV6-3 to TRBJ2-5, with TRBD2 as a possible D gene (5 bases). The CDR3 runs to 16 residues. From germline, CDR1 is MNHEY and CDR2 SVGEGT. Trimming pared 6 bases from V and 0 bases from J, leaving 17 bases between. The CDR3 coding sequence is TGTGCCAGCAGCCCAGGAGGAGCGGTTAACCAAGAGACCCAGTACTTC. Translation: CASSPGGAVNQETQYF.

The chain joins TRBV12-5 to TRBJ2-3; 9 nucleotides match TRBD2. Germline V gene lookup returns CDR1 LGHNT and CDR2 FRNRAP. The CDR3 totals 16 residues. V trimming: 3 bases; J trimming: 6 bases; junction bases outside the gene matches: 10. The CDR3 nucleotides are TGTGCTAGTGGTTTTCTAGCGGGACTGGAAGGGGATACGCAGTATTTT. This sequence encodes CASGFLAGLEGDTQYF.

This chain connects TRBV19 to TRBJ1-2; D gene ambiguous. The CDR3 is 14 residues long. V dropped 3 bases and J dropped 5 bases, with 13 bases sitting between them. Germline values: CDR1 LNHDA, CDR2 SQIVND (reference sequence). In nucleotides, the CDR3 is TGTGCCAGTAGTATTGGACGAGCCATGTATGGCTACACCTTC. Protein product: CASSIGRAMYGYTF.